This T cell receptor beta chain was sequenced in a study of blood T cell repertoires in COVID-19. Whole-study context: Acute and convalescent COVID-19 specimens originated in the United States, Italy and Spain. PBMCs, B-cell-depleted T cells, or T cells provided the cDNA or gDNA that made up the material.

V dropped 0 bases and J dropped 5 bases, with 13 bases sitting between them. Germline assignment: CDR1 KGHSH and CDR2 LQKENI. The CDR3 has 15 residues. Study processing details: Amplification of reference gene primers was used by the study to estimate nucleated cell counts. Data came from immunoSEQ multiplex PCR; TCRdb stores just in-frame clones and leaves some out. V and J calls and clone size come straight from that table; D and trimming were deduced from the DNA. The table lists fewer than 500,000 clones, approximately 90% of them singletons. This TCR was sampled from a woman in her twenties or thirties with acute or convalescent COVID-19. The sample consisted of peripheral blood. The chain joins TRBV18 to TRBJ1-1, with D possibly being TRBD1 (5 bases). The CDR3 DNA reads TGTGCCAGCTCACCACCCGGAAGGGGCGCGACTGAAGCTTTCTTT. Encoded protein: CASSPPGRGATEAFF. The variable domain in full, completed from reference TRBV18 and TRBJ1-1, reads NAGVMQNPRHLVRRRGQEARLRCSPMKGHSHVYWYRQLPEEGLKFMVYLQKENIIDESGMPKERFSAEFPKEGPSILRIQQVVRGDSAAYFCASSPPGRGATEAFFGQGTRLTVV.